Listed below are T cell receptor beta chains from one sample, sequenced in a study of T-cell memory formation after mild COVID-19. Using its own MiXCR run on the 5' RACE reads, TCRdb lists one record per CDR3 protein. The profile covers about 540,000 distinct CDR3 sequences, with approximately 20% appearing a single time and roughly an eighth taken by the ten largest. Source material: PBMCs or a T cell subset sorted from them (not recorded which). Receptor source: an adult woman who had mild COVID-19 (a few samples of this study predate the infection). Cell type and time point are not known. Both conserved end residues are part of each CDR3. D genes are given only for firm matches. Not all rows give a size; the values are once, few, many and, for expanded clones, a class.

d_call	clone_size	v_call	j_call	cdr3_nt	cdr3_aa
.	many	TRBV5-1	TRBJ1-2	TGCGCCAGCAGCCCGGGACGGACCCTTAACTATGGCTACACCTTC	CASSPGRTLNYGYTF
TRBD1	.	TRBV18	TRBJ2-1	TGTGCCAGCTCACCAGAAGGACAGGGGGGCAATGAGCAGTTCTTC	CASSPEGQGGNEQFF
TRBD1	.	TRBV7-8	TRBJ2-7	TGTGCCAGCAGCTCTTTGCAGGGGGCTAATAGGGAGCAGTACTTC	CASSSLQGANREQYF
.	.	TRBV20-1	TRBJ2-7	TGCAGTGCTGGACTTAGGGACTACGAGCAGTACTTC	CSAGLRDYEQYF
.	few	TRBV6-2/TRBV6-3	TRBJ1-1	TGTGCCAGCAGTTACGGCAGAGCCGGGCGGCACACTGAAGCTTTCTTT	CASSYGRAGRHTEAFF
.	.	TRBV20-1	TRBJ2-3	TGCAGTGCTAGACACGGAGATACGCAGTATTTT	CSARHGDTQYF
.	.	TRBV19	TRBJ1-5	TGTGCCAGTAGTATCTTTGGGCAGCCCCAGCATTTT	CASSIFGQPQHF
TRBD1	.	TRBV12-3/TRBV12-4	TRBJ2-2	TGTGCCAGCAGTCCGCAACAGGGGGAGGACGGGGAGCTGTTTTTT	CASSPQQGEDGELFF
TRBD1	few	TRBV12-3/TRBV12-4	TRBJ1-2	TGTGCCAGCAGTTCCCGGACAGGGAAGGCTAACTATGGCTACACCTTC	CASSSRTGKANYGYTF
.	.	TRBV14	TRBJ2-1	TGTGCCAGCAGCCGGTGGAGGGCGGGGGAGCAGTTCTTC	CASSRWRAGEQFF
TRBD1	.	TRBV2	TRBJ2-5	TGTGCCAGAGGACAGGGCGCGGGTGAGACCCAGTACTTC	CARGQGAGETQYF
.	.	TRBV5-1	TRBJ2-7	TGCGCCAGCAGCTTGGGACTCTCTGCCTACGAGCAGTACTTC	CASSLGLSAYEQYF
.	.	TRBV5-5	TRBJ2-2	TGTGCCAGCAGCGCGGGGCTCTTTGGAGACAGGCGCACCGGGGAGCTGTTTTTT	CASSAGLFGDRRTGELFF
TRBD1	.	TRBV27	TRBJ1-1	TGTGCCAGCAGTTGGACAGGGAAAACTGAAGCTTTCTTT	CASSWTGKTEAFF
.	.	TRBV12-3/TRBV12-4	TRBJ2-1	TGTTCGATCTGGGGGGAGGACAATGAGCAGTTCTTC	CSIWGEDNEQFF
TRBD2	.	TRBV7-2	TRBJ2-7	TGTGCCAGCAGCTTAACGGCCCCGACCGGTCTAGCGGGAGCCTCCTACGAGCAGTACTTC	CASSLTAPTGLAGASYEQYF
.	.	TRBV5-1	TRBJ2-3	TGCGCCAGCAGCTTGGAACAGCTCGATACGCAGTATTTT	CASSLEQLDTQYF
TRBD2	few	TRBV18	TRBJ2-7	TGTGCCAGCTCACCAGAGCAAGCGGGAGGGCCGTACGAGCAGTACTTC	CASSPEQAGGPYEQYF
.	few	TRBV7-2	TRBJ2-7	TGTGCCAGCAGCTACGACCGCAGCTCCTACGAGCAGTACTTC	CASSYDRSSYEQYF
.	few	TRBV19	TRBJ2-2	TGTGCCAGTAGTTCCAGACAGATATACACCGGGGAGCTGTTTTTT	CASSSRQIYTGELFF
.	few	TRBV7-6	TRBJ2-7	TGTGCCAGCAGCTTAGAGAGGGAATACGAGCAGTACTTC	CASSLEREYEQYF
.	many	TRBV12-3/TRBV12-4	TRBJ2-1	TGTGCCAGCAGATTCGCGGCCCAGGGTCTGGAGGAGTTCTTC	CASRFAAQGLEEFF
TRBD1	few	TRBV2	TRBJ2-2	TGTGCCAGCAGGAGGGACAGGGGGCAGGCCGGGGAGCTGTTTTTT	CASRRDRGQAGELFF
TRBD1	few	TRBV29-1	TRBJ2-3	TGCAGCGTTGAGTTTGGACAGGGAGCAGATACGCAGTATTTT	CSVEFGQGADTQYF
.	.	TRBV7-9	TRBJ2-7	TGTGCCAGCAGCTTGGGAGAGGGGACTCCCAGCTCCTACGAGCAGTACTTC	CASSLGEGTPSSYEQYF
.	.	TRBV7-2	TRBJ1-4	TGTGCCAGCAGCTACCCGGGGGGTAGGGCGCATGAAAAACTGTTTTTT	CASSYPGGRAHEKLFF
.	.	TRBV7-9	TRBJ2-7	TGTGCCAGCAGCTTAGAGTATGCAGGGGACTACGAGCAGTACTTC	CASSLEYAGDYEQYF
.	.	TRBV2	TRBJ2-2	TGTGCCAGCAGTGAAGAGGCGACGAACACCGGGGAGCTGTTTTTT	CASSEEATNTGELFF
TRBD2	few	TRBV20-1	TRBJ2-1	TGCAGTGCTAGAGATCCCGGACTAGCGGGAAAGGACAATGAGCAGTTCTTC	CSARDPGLAGKDNEQFF